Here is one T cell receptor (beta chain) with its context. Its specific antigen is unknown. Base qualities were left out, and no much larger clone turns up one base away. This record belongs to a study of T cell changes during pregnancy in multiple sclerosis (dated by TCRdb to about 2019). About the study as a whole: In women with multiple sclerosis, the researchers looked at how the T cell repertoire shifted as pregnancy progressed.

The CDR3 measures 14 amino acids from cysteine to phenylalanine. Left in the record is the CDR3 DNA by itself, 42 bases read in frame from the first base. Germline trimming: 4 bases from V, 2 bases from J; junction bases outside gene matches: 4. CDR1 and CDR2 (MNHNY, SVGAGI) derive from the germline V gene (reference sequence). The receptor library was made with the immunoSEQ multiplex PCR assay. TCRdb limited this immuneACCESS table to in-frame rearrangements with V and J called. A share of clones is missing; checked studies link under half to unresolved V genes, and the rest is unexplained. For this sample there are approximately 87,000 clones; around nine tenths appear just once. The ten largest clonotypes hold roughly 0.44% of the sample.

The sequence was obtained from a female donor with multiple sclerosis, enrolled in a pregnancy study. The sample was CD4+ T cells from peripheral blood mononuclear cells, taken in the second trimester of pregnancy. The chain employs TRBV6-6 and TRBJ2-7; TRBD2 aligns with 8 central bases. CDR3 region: CASSSGGLPYEQYF. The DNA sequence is TGTGCCAGCAGTTCGGGAGGGCTTCCCTACGAGCAGTACTTC.